The rows below give T cell receptor beta chains drawn from one sample of a study of blood T cell repertoires in COVID-19. The protocol was immunoSEQ multiplex PCR, while the TCRdb copy is restricted to in-frame clones and leaves out a portion. The sample includes roughly 42,000 clones, 85% to 90% of them seen just once. Specimen: peripheral blood. All receptors come from a man aged 50-59 years with active COVID-19. CDR3s leave out the opening cysteine and the closing phenylalanine or tryptophan. Expanded clones get a size class; other rows say once, few or many, or leave the size out.

V gene: TRBV7-9
clone size: .
CDR3 protein: ASSLSGQGYEQY

V gene: TRBV2
clone size: .
CDR3 protein: ASKGFEKSPLH

V gene: TRBV7-9
clone size: .
CDR3 protein: ASSQGDRVPGNTIY

V gene: TRBV27
clone size: .
CDR3 protein: ASSFSDRGEQY

V gene: TRBV7-3
clone size: .
CDR3 protein: ASSLASNSYEQY

V gene: TRBV28
clone size: once
CDR3 protein: ASFLSLNTEAF

V gene: TRBV4-3
clone size: .
CDR3 protein: ASSGHRGLNEKLF

V gene: TRBV3-1/TRBV3-2
clone size: .
CDR3 protein: ASSQGATEAF

V gene: TRBV4-2
clone size: .
CDR3 protein: ASSQVGRANEQY

V gene: TRBV2
clone size: .
CDR3 protein: ASRRETREQY

V gene: TRBV1
clone size: .
CDR3 protein: TSSQRTGNYGYT

V gene: TRBV6-1
clone size: .
CDR3 protein: ASSEGQAGANVLT

V gene: TRBV5-6
clone size: .
CDR3 protein: ASSLGGGRELF

V gene: TRBV4-1
clone size: .
CDR3 protein: ASCRAGTGVQRGNQPQH

V gene: TRBV28
clone size: .
CDR3 protein: ASSPWGGATYTQY

V gene: TRBV6-6
clone size: .
CDR3 protein: ASRIPTGDGTEAF

V gene: TRBV10-2
clone size: .
CDR3 protein: ASSDAVRGGSNQPQH

V gene: TRBV5-1
clone size: once
CDR3 protein: ASRTAYRGNNSPLH

V gene: TRBV2
clone size: .
CDR3 protein: ASSELGRGNGKLF

V gene: TRBV5-1
clone size: .
CDR3 protein: ASSLVELGPNEKLF

V gene: TRBV18
clone size: .
CDR3 protein: ASDQGLAGGETQY

V gene: TRBV2
clone size: .
CDR3 protein: ASSLIRGQQF

V gene: TRBV2
clone size: .
CDR3 protein: ASTQGGYEQY

V gene: TRBV24-1
clone size: .
CDR3 protein: ATESVSWGEEQY

V gene: TRBV7-8
clone size: .
CDR3 protein: ASSSGGLPLQETQY

V gene: TRBV2
clone size: .
CDR3 protein: ASSEFGRTEAF